This paragraph covers one T cell receptor (beta chain) sequence. Its antigen remains unknown. The sample comes from a study of T cell responses to AZD1222 COVID-19 vaccine. Study results and limitations: Donors were largely white British and mainly female; clonal diversity was possibly underestimated. Spike-wide vaccine-associated CD4 TCRs dominated at 160-218 and 743-854. Only a handful of AZD1222 recipients, more than 5 in all, had baseline seropositivity.

The table came from immunoSEQ multiplex PCR; TCRdb's copy has only in-frame clones and leaves some out. The sample yields around 110,000 clones, roughly nine tenths seen once. This CDR3 has 14 amino acids. Germline V gene lookup returns CDR1 KGHSH and CDR2 LQKENI. V shed 3 bases and J shed 2 bases, with 11 bases lying between them. The receptor comes from an adult who received the AZD1222 COVID-19 vaccine. The sequencing used peripheral blood, collected 28 days after the second AZD1222 dose. The chain combines TRBV18 with TRBJ2-7, with D possibly TRBD2 on 5 matching bases. The CDR3: CASSPAGEPYEQYF. Written as DNA, the CDR3 is TGTGCCAGCTCACCTGCCGGGGAGCCCTACGAGCAGTACTTC. The whole variable domain, remainder taken from reference TRBV18 and TRBJ2-7, is NAGVMQNPRHLVRRRGQEARLRCSPMKGHSHVYWYRQLPEEGLKFMVYLQKENIIDESGMPKERFSAEFPKEGPSILRIQQVVRGDSAAYFCASSPAGEPYEQYFGPGTRLTVT.